The present T cell receptor (beta chain) was sequenced within a study of blood T cell repertoires in COVID-19. Study context: The United States, Italy and Spain supplied acute and convalescent COVID-19 samples. PBMCs, B-cell-depleted T cells, or T cells provided the cDNA or gDNA that made up the material.

Germline V gene sequence: CDR1 MNHNY, CDR2 SVGAGI (reference sequence). Germline trimming cut 6 bases from V and 4 bases from J; bases unmatched to any gene: 3. The CDR3 extends over 13 amino acids. As processed by the authors: From reference gene primer amplification, estimates of nucleated cell counts were derived. TCRdb's table, derived via immunoSEQ multiplex PCR, lists solely in-frame clones and lacks some. V and J calls and clone size come straight from that table; D and trimming were deduced from the DNA. This table has over 250,000 clones, 89% appearing once. The receptor's source is an older woman with acute or convalescent COVID-19. This chain uses TRBV6-6 with TRBJ1-2, with 9 bases that match TRBD1. Sequenced sample: peripheral blood. CDR3 coding DNA: TGTGCCAGCAGGAGGACAGGGGCCTATGGCTACACCTTC. Protein: CASRRTGAYGYTF.